This T cell receptor (beta chain) was recorded in a study of vaccination effects on CD4 cells after COVID-19. A few counts support this clone. Its antigen is not known. The repertoire was sequenced with immunoSEQ multiplex PCR; TCRdb's copy has only in-frame clones and lacks some. The table lists under 55,000 clones, 60% to 75% of them singletons. The culture ran for 10 days before CD4+ T cells were isolated. Of the BNT162b2 and mRNA-1273 vaccines, participants received two doses of one or the other. The receptor was isolated from a human donor who received a COVID-19 vaccine. Specimen: CD4+ T cells from PBMCs cultured without peptide, collected after COVID-19 vaccination.

For the CDR3, the DNA is TGTGCCAGCAGCTTAGGAGGGGCCAACGTCCTGACTTTC. Encoded protein: CASSLGGANVLTF. The chain combines TRBV7-9 with TRBJ2-6; the D is unclear. This CDR3 comprises 13 residues. V shed 1 base and J shed 4 bases, with 2 bases lying between them. CDR1 SEHNR and CDR2 FQNEAQ come from the germline V gene (reference sequence).